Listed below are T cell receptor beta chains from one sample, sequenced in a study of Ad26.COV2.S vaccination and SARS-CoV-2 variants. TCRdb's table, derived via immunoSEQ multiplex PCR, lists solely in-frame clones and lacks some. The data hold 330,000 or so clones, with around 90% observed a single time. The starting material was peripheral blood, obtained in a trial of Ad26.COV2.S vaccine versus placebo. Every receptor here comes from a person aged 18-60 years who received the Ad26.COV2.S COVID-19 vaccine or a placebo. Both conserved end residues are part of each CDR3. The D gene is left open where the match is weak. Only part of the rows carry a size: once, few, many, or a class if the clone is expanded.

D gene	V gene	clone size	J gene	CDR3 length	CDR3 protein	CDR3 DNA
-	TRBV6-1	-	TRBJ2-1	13	CASSEAPGPGQFF	TGTGCCAGCAGTGAAGCGCCTGGGCCTGGACAGTTCTTC
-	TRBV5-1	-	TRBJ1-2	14	CASSLEHPIYGYTF	TGCGCCAGCAGCTTGGAACACCCGATCTATGGCTACACCTTC
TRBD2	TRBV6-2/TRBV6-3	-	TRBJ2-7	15	CASTPGGYFSYEQYF	TGTGCCAGCACCCCGGGGGGATACTTCTCCTACGAGCAGTACTTC
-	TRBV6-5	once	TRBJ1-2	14	CASSYMGGNYGYTF	TGTGCCAGCAGTTATATGGGGGGTAACTATGGCTACACCTTC
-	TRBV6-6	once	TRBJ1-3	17	CASSPLGGPGSGNTIYF	TGTGCCAGCAGTCCGCTTGGGGGGCCGGGGTCTGGAAACACCATATATTTT
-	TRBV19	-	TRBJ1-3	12	CASSIPGNTIYF	TGTGCCAGTAGTATACCCGGGAACACCATATATTTT
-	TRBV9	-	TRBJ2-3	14	CASSALQGMGTQYF	TGTGCCAGCAGCGCCCTACAGGGCATGGGAACGCAGTATTTT
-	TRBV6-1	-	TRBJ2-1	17	CASSESVADSWGNEQFF	TGTGCCAGCAGTGAGAGTGTCGCGGACAGCTGGGGGAATGAGCAGTTCTTC
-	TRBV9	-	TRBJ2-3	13	CASSVGSPDTQYF	TGTGCCAGCAGCGTAGGATCCCCAGATACGCAGTATTTT
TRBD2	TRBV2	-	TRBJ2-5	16	CASSEEAGGRLETQYF	TGTGCCAGCAGTGAAGAGGCGGGGGGCCGTCTGGAGACCCAGTACTTC
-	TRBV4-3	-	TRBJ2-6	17	CASSQERGASKANVLTF	TGCGCCAGCAGCCAAGAGAGGGGGGCCTCTAAGGCCAACGTCCTGACTTTC
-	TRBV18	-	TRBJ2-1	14	CASSPVGRYNEQFF	TGTGCCAGCTCACCTGTGGGCAGATACAATGAGCAGTTCTTC
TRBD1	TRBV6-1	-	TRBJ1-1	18	CASSEAWPDRGRFTEAFF	TGTGCCAGCAGTGAAGCTTGGCCGGACAGGGGGCGGTTCACTGAAGCTTTCTTT
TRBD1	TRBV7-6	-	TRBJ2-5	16	CASSPRQGNLQETQYF	TGTGCCAGCAGCCCCAGACAGGGAAACCTCCAAGAGACCCAGTACTTC
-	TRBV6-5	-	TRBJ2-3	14	CASSHRGSADTQYF	TGTGCCAGCAGCCACCGGGGAAGCGCAGATACGCAGTATTTT
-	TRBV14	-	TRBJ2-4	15	CASSQTPGNQNIQYF	TGTGCCAGCAGCCAAACCCCAGGGAACCAAAACATTCAGTACTTC
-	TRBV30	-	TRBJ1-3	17	CAWSVNWVQSAGNTIYF	TGTGCCTGGAGTGTAAACTGGGTGCAGTCAGCTGGAAACACCATATATTTT
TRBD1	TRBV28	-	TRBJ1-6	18	CASSFWWSGWTGVSPLHF	TGTGCCAGCAGTTTTTGGTGGTCCGGTTGGACAGGGGTTTCACCCCTCCACTTT
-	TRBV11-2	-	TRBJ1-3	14	CASSRVFSGNTIYF	TGTGCCAGCAGCCGAGTATTCTCTGGAAACACCATATATTTT
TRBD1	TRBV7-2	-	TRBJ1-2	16	CASSLAVGTGYYGYTF	TGTGCCAGCAGCTTAGCCGTGGGGACAGGGTACTATGGCTACACCTTC
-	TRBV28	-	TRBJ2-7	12	CASSLKGLPVYF	TGTGCCAGCAGTTTAAAGGGACTTCCCGTGTACTTC
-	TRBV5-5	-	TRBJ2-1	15	CASDTGLRSYNEQFF	TGTGCCAGCGATACTGGACTACGCTCCTACAATGAGCAGTTCTTC
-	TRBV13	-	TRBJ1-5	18	CASSSRAAGARSNQPQHF	TGTGCCAGCAGCTCAAGGGCGGCGGGGGCGCGAAGCAATCAGCCCCAGCATTTT
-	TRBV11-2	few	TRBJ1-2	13	CASTSRGTYGYTF	TGTGCCAGCACCTCCCGGGGTACCTATGGCTACACCTTC